This TCR beta chain was identified during a study of T cell responses to AZD1222 COVID-19 vaccine. Assay: immunoSEQ multiplex PCR; the TCRdb copy retains only in-frame clones and omits some. The data contain around 150,000 clones, about nine tenths of them singletons. V lost 5 bases to trimming and J lost 0 bases; unmatched junction nucleotides: 10. This CDR3 spans 17 amino acids. Germline CDR1 MNHEY, CDR2 SVGEGT. The receptor was isolated from an adult in good health. The chain carries TRBV6-2 or TRBV6-3 and TRBJ1-5, with TRBD1 identical over 7 bases. Material: peripheral blood, obtained on day 0 of AZD1222 vaccination. The chain's CDR3 is CASSGRDSGYSNQPQHF. The CDR3 DNA is TGTGCCAGCAGTGGCCGGGACAGCGGTTATAGCAATCAGCCCCAGCATTTT.